The 5 T cell receptor beta chains reported below all come from one sample, sequenced in a study of blood T cell repertoires in COVID-19. TCRdb keeps only in-frame clones here, not all; method: immunoSEQ multiplex PCR. The data contain approximately 160,000 clones, under 90% of them singletons. The sequenced sample consisted of PBMCs or T cells enriched from blood (not recorded which). These receptors all stem from a woman in her 50s who had recovered from COVID-19.

The V call is TRBV6-2 or TRBV6-3, the J call TRBJ2-6; tentatively, D is TRBD2 (6 bases). The germline CDR1 and CDR2 sequences are MNHEY and SVGEGT. The CDR3 is 20 residues long. V gave up 2 bases and J gave up 0 bases, with 20 bases separating them. The CDR3: CASSYRGTRGFSSGANVLTF. CDR3 coding DNA: TGTGCCAGCAGTTACCGGGGGACTCGGGGGTTTAGCTCTGGGGCCAACGTCCTGACTTTC.

The V gene is TRBV5-1, the J gene TRBJ2-3; D not certain. The V end was cut by 0 bases, the J end by 2 bases, with 7 bases between. This CDR3 has 14 amino acids. Germline lookup yields CDR1 SGHRS and CDR2 YFSETQ. The CDR3 nucleotides are TGCGCCAGCAGCTTGGCCGTCCCCACAGATACGCAGTATTTT. Its protein product is CASSLAVPTDTQYF.

CDR3 sequence: CASSLGGQVPLVDEQFF. CDR3 coding DNA: TGTGCCAGCAGCTTGGGGGGACAGGTTCCCTTGGTGGACGAGCAGTTCTTC. The chain recombines TRBV5-4 with TRBJ2-1, with 8 bases lining up with TRBD1. CDR3 length: 17 residues. Germline lookup yields CDR1 SGHNT and CDR2 YYREEE (reference sequence). Losses at the gene ends were 0 bases for V and 10 bases for J; bases not matched to a gene: 15. The full variable domain, in which reference TRBV5-4 and TRBJ2-1 provide the parts outside the CDR3, is ETGVTQSPTHLIKTRGQQVTLRCSSQSGHNTVSWYQQALGQGPQFIFQYYREEENGRGNFPPRFSGLQFPNYSSELNVNALELDDSALYLCASSLGGQVPLVDEQFFGPGTRLTVL.

This clone was seen only once. This chain uses TRBV7-3 with TRBJ2-5; 7 positions match TRBD2. Per germline, CDR1 SGHTA and CDR2 FQGTGA. Losses at the gene ends were 5 bases for V and 7 bases for J; bases not matched to a gene: 7. This CDR3 is 13 amino acids long. The CDR3 DNA follows: TGTGCCAGCAGCAGCGGGGCTGCAGGGACCCAGTACTTC. Its protein product is CASSSGAAGTQYF.

The chain uses TRBV2 and TRBJ1-2, with a weak D call TRBD1 (5 bases). Germline CDR1 SNHLY, CDR2 FYNNEI. The CDR3 is made up of 13 amino acids. With 7 bases removed from V and 4 bases from J, the gap between germline ends came to 13 bases. The CDR3 protein is CASKSQGPYGYTF. CDR3 coding DNA: TGTGCCAGCAAGTCCCAGGGTCCCTATGGCTACACCTTC.